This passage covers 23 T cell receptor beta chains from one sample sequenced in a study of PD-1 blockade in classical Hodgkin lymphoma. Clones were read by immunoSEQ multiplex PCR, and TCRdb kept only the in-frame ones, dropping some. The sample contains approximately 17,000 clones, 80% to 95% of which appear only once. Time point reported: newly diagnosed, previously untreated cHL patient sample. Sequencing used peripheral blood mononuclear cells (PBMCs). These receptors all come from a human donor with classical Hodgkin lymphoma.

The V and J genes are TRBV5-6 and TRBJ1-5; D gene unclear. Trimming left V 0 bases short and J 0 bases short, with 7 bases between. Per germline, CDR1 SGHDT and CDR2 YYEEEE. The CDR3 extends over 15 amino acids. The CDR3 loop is CASSLGAYSNQPQHF. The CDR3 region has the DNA TGTGCCAGCAGCTTGGGGGCGTATAGCAATCAGCCCCAGCATTTT.

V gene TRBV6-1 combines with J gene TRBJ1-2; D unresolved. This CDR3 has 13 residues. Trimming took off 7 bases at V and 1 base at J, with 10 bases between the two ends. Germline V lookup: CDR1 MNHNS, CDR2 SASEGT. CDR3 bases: TGTGCCAGCATTGGCAGCCTTAACTATGGCTACACCTTC. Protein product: CASIGSLNYGYTF.

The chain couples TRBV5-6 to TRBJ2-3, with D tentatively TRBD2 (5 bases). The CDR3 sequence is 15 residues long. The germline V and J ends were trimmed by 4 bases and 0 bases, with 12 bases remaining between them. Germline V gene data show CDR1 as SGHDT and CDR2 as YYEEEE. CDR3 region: CASSPSSLSTDTQYF. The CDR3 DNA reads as TGTGCCAGCAGCCCTAGCTCCTTAAGCACAGATACGCAGTATTTT. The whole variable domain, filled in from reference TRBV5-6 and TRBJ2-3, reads DAGVTQSPTHLIKTRGQQVTLRCSPKSGHDTVSWYQQALGQGPQFIFQYYEEEERQRGNFPDRFSGHQFPNYSSELNVNALLLGDSALYLCASSPSSLSTDTQYFGPGTRLTVL.

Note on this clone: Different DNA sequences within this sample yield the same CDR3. The CDR3 DNA reads as TGTGCCATCAGTGTCCTATCTGGTGAACAGTTCTTC. It codes for CAISVLSGEQFF. The chain has TRBV10-3 and TRBJ2-1; D ambiguous. Trimming cost V 4 bases and J 13 bases, with 14 bases left between them. Germline CDR1 is ENHRY and CDR2 is SYGVKD. This CDR3 comprises 12 residues.

CDR3 protein: CASKSGLAYNEQFF. CDR3 DNA sequence: TGTGCCAGCAAATCGGGACTTGCCTACAATGAGCAGTTCTTC. This chain links TRBV6-5 with TRBJ2-1; D may be TRBD2 (6 bases). This CDR3 region has 14 residues. Trimming took 7 bases from V and 2 from J, leaving 12 bases between them. CDR1 and CDR2 (germline): MNHEY, SVGAGI.

CDR3 coding DNA: TGTGCCAGCAGTGCCGAGGGACTAGCGGGGCTAAACACCGGGGAGCTGTTTTTT. Its translation is CASSAEGLAGLNTGELFF. The chain recombines TRBV2 with TRBJ2-2, with 13 bases aligning to TRBD2. This CDR3 is built from 18 residues. Germline CDR1 SNHLY, CDR2 FYNNEI. V shed 4 bases, J shed 2 bases, and the junction held 7 bases outside the gene matches.

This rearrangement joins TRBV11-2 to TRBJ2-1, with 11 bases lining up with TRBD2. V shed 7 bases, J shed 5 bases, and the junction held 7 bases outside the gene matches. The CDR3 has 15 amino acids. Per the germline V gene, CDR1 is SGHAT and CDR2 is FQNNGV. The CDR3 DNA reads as TGTGCCAGCACCCCGACTAGCGGGATGAACAATGAGCAGTTCTTC. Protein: CASTPTSGMNNEQFF.

The CDR3 DNA sequence: TGCGCCAGCAGTGAGGGCGGGCCATGGGATGAGCAGTTCTTC. Translating it yields CASSEGGPWDEQFF. The genes are TRBV10-2 and TRBJ2-1, with D possibly being TRBD2 (5 bases). CDR3 length equals 14 residues. Germline lookup yields CDR1 WSHSY and CDR2 SAAADI. Trimming pared 2 bases from V and 8 bases from J, leaving 13 bases between.

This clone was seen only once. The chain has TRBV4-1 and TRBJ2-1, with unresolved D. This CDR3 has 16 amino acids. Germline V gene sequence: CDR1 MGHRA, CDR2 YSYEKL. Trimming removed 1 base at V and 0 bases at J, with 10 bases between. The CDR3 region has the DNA TGCGCCAGCAGCCAAGTTAACCTAATCTCCTACAATGAGCAGTTCTTC. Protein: CASSQVNLISYNEQFF.

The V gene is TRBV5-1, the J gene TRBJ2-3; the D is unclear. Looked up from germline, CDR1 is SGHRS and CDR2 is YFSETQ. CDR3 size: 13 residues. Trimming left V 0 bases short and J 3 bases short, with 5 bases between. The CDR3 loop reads CASSLGLTDTQYF. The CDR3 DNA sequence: TGCGCCAGCAGCTTGGGACTTACAGATACGCAGTATTTT.

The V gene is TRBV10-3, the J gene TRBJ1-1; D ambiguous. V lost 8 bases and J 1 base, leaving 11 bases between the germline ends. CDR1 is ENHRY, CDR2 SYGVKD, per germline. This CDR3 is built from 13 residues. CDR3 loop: CAISREANTEAFF. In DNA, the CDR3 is TGTGCCATCTCGAGGGAGGCGAACACTGAAGCTTTCTTT.

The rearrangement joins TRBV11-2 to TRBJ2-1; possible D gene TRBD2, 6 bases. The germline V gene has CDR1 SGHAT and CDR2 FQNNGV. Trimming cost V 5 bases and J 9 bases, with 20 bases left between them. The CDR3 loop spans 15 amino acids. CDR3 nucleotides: TGTGCCAGCAGCGCCGCCCGGGGGAAGTCGGGTGAGCAGTTCTTC. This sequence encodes CASSAARGKSGEQFF.

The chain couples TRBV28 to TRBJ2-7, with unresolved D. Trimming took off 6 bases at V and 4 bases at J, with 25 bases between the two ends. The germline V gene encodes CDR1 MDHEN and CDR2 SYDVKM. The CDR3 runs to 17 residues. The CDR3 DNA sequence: TGTGCCAGCAGCCAAAGTTTATGGTTGGGGAAATTATACGAGCAGTACTTC. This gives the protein CASSQSLWLGKLYEQYF.

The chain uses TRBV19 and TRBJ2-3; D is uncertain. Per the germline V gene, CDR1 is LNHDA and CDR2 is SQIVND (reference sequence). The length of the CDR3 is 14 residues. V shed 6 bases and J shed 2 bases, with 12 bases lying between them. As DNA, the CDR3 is TGTGCCAGTAGCTCACCTGGCTCCACAGATACGCAGTATTTT. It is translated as CASSSPGSTDTQYF.

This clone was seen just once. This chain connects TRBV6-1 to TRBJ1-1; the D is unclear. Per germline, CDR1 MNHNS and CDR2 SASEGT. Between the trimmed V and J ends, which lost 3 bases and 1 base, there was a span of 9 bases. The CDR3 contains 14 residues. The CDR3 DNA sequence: TGTGCCAGCAGTGACTCCAGAAGGAACACTGAAGCTTTCTTT. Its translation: CASSDSRRNTEAFF.

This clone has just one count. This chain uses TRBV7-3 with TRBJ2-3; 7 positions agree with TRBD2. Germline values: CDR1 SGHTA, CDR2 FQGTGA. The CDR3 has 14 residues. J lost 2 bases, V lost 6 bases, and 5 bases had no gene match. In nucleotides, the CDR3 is TGTGCCAGCAGTCCGGGACTATCCACAGATACGCAGTATTTT. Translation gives CASSPGLSTDTQYF.

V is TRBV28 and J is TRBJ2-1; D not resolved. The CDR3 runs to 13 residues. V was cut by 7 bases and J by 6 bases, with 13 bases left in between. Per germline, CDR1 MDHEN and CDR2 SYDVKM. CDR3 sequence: CASNSRRFNEQFF. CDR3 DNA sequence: TGTGCCAGCAATTCTCGGCGGTTCAATGAGCAGTTCTTC.

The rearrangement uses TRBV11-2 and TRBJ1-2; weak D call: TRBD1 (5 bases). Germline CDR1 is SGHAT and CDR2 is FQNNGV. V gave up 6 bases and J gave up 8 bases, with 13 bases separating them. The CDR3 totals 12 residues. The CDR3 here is CASRPTGEGYTF. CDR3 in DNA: TGTGCCAGCAGACCCACAGGAGAGGGCTACACCTTC.

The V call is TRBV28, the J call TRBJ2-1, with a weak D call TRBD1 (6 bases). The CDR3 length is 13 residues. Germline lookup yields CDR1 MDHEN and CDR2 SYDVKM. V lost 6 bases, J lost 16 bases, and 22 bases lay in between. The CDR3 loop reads CASSPWGQLDPFF. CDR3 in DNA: TGTGCCAGCAGCCCTTGGGGGCAATTGGACCCTTTCTTC. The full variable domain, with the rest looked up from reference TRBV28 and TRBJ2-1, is DVKVTQSSRYLVKRTGEKVFLECVQDMDHENMFWYRQDPGLGLRLIYFSYDVKMKEKGDIPEGYSVSREKKERFSLILESASTNQTSMYLCASSPWGQLDPFFGPGTRLTVL.

DNA for the CDR3: TGTGCCAGCGGCTCCCCCCAGTGGGGGGGCACAGATACGCAGTATTTT. This codes for CASGSPQWGGTDTQYF. This chain links TRBV27 with TRBJ2-3; D is perhaps TRBD2 (6 bases). The CDR3 length is 16 residues. Germline assignment: CDR1 MNHEY and CDR2 SMNVEV (reference sequence). Trimming left V 8 bases short and J 1 base short, with 19 bases between.

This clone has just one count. The CDR3 DNA reads as TGTGCCAGCTCTCGAGATAGCGGGAGTGAGGGAGATACGCAGTATTTT. Residues: CASSRDSGSEGDTQYF. This chain uses TRBV18 with TRBJ2-3; 9 bases are shared with TRBD2. The J segment lost 5 bases and the V segment lost 6 bases, leaving 12 bases of the junction unmatched. The germline CDR1 and CDR2 sequences are KGHSH and LQKENI. The CDR3 has 16 residues.

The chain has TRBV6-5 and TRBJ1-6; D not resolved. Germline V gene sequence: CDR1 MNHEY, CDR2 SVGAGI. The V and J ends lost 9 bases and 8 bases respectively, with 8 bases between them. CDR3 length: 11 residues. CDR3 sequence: CASGRDSPLHF. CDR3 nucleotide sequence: TGTGCCAGTGGCCGGGATTCACCCCTCCACTTT.

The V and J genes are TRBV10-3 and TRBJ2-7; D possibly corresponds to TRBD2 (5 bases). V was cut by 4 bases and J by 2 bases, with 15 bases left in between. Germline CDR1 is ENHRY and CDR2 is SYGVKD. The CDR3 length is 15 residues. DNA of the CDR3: TGTGCCATCAGTGGTGTCGGGCGGGTGACCTACGAGCAGTACTTC. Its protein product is CAISGVGRVTYEQYF.